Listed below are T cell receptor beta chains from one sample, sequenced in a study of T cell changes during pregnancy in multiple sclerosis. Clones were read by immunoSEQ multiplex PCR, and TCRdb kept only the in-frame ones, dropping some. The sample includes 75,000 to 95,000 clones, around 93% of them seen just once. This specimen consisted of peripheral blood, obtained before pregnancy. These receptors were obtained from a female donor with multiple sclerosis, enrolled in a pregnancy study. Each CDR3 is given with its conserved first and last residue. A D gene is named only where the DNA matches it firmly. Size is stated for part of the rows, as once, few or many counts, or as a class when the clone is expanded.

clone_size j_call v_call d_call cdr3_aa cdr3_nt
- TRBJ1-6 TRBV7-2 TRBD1 CASGLHTGTAISPLHF TGTGCCAGCGGCCTCCACACCGGGACAGCCATTTCACCCCTCCACTTT
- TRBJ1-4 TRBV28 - CASKEVDEKLFF TGTGCCAGCAAGGAGGTTGATGAAAAACTGTTTTTT
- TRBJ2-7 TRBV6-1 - CASSRDGYEQYF TGTGCCAGCAGTCGAGACGGGTACGAGCAGTACTTC
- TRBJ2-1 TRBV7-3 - CASSFTRTTSNEQFF TGTGCCAGCAGCTTTACACGCACGACTAGCAATGAGCAGTTCTTC
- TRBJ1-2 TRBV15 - CATSERRSNYGYTF TGTGCCACCAGCGAGCGGAGGTCTAACTATGGCTACACCTTC
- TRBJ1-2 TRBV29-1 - CSVGTLIGLYGYTF TGCAGCGTTGGGACTTTAATAGGTCTCTATGGCTACACCTTC
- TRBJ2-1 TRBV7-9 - CASREAGTGSYNEQFF TGTGCCAGCAGGGAGGCCGGGACTGGCTCCTACAATGAGCAGTTCTTC
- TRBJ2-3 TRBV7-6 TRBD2 CASSPAGAGSSTDTQYF TGTGCCAGCAGCCCAGCGGGGGCGGGGTCGAGCACAGATACGCAGTATTTT
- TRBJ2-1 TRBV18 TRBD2 CASSPTSGRALAEQFF TGTGCCAGCTCACCGACTAGCGGGAGAGCACTAGCTGAGCAGTTCTTC
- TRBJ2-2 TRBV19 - CASSIQGSLTGELFF TGTGCCAGTAGTATACAGGGATCCCTCACCGGGGAGCTGTTTTTT
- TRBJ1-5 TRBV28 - CASSPLGPQPQHF TGTGCCAGCAGTCCGCTTGGCCCGCAGCCCCAGCATTTT
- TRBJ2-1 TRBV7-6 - CASSLAPGESYNEQFF TGTGCCAGCAGCTTAGCGCCGGGGGAATCCTACAATGAGCAGTTCTTC
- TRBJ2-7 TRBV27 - CASSPPGYEQYF TGTGCCAGCAGTCCCCCGGGCTACGAGCAGTACTTC
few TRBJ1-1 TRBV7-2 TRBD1 CASRRTGGRDTEAFF TGTGCCAGCAGACGGACAGGGGGCCGGGACACTGAAGCTTTCTTT
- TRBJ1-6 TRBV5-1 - CASSLEVRDSPLHF TGCGCCAGCAGCTTGGAGGTCCGGGATTCACCCCTCCACTTT
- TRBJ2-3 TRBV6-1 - CASRSPSTDTQYF TGTGCCAGCAGGAGTCCTAGCACAGATACGCAGTATTTT
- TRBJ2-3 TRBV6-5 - CASRLRDTDTQYF TGTGCCAGCAGACTACGGGACACAGATACGCAGTATTTT
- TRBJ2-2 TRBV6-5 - CASRKPRTGELFF TGTGCCAGCAGAAAGCCGAGAACCGGGGAGCTGTTTTTT
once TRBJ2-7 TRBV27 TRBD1 CASSPITGTGDYEQYF TGTGCCAGCAGTCCCATCACCGGGACAGGGGATTACGAGCAGTACTTC
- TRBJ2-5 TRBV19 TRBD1 CASSHLINRGAVTQYF TGTGCCAGTAGCCATCTCATAAACAGGGGGGCGGTGACCCAGTACTTC
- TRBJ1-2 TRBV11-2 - CASDGGYTF TGTGCCAGCGACGGGGGCTACACCTTC
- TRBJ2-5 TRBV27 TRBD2 CASSSPRRGARETQYF TGTGCCAGCAGTTCCCCTAGGCGGGGGGCGCGGGAGACCCAGTACTTC
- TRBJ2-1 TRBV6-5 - CASSNTRARHNEQFF TGTGCCAGCAGTAACACGAGGGCACGTCACAATGAGCAGTTCTTC
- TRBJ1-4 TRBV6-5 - CASSAGGSLFF TGTGCCAGCAGTGCGGGGGGGTCACTGTTTTTT
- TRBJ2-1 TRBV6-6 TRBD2 CASEPSGVNEQFF TGTGCCAGCGAGCCTAGCGGGGTCAATGAGCAGTTCTTC
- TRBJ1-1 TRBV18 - CASSPPPRTEAFF TGTGCCAGCTCACCCCCGCCCAGGACTGAAGCTTTCTTT
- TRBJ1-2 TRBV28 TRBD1 CASGRRDRGGGYTF TGTGCCAGCGGACGCCGGGACAGGGGGGGTGGCTACACCTTC
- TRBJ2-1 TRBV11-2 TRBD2 CASRLAGGLYNEQFF TGTGCCAGCAGGTTAGCGGGGGGCTTGTACAATGAGCAGTTCTTC
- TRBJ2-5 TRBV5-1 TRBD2 CASSLGSGGAAETQYF TGCGCCAGCAGCTTGGGAAGCGGGGGGGCCGCTGAGACCCAGTACTTC
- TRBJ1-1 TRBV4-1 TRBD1 CASRETGGYTEAFF TGCGCCAGCAGGGAGACAGGGGGCTACACTGAAGCTTTCTTT
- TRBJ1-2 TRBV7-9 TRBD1 CASSRPQGARGYTF TGTGCCAGCAGCCGTCCACAGGGGGCGCGGGGCTACACCTTC
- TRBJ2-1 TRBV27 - CASSFRLTYNEQFF TGTGCCAGCAGTTTTCGACTGACCTACAATGAGCAGTTCTTC
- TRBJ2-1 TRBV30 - CAWIQGGSEQFF TGTGCCTGGATCCAGGGAGGTAGTGAGCAGTTCTTC
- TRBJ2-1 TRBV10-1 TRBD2 CASSESGLAGGVYNEQFF TGCGCCAGCAGTGAGTCGGGACTAGCGGGAGGGGTTTACAATGAGCAGTTCTTC
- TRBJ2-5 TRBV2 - CATQQGSIGTQYF TGTGCCACCCAGCAGGGGTCAATAGGGACCCAGTACTTC
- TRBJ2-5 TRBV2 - CASSGGRAGETQYF TGTGCCAGCAGTGGGGGCAGGGCGGGGGAGACCCAGTACTTC
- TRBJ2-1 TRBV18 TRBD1 CASSPRPGQYNEQFF TGTGCCAGCTCACCCCGCCCGGGACAGTACAATGAGCAGTTCTTC
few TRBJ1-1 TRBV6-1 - CASNLRPNTEAFF TGTGCCAGCAATTTGCGGCCGAACACTGAAGCTTTCTTT
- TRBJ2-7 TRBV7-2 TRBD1 CASSLAGQGAYEQYF TGTGCCAGCAGCTTAGCGGGACAGGGGGCGTACGAGCAGTACTTC
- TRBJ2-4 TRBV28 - CASTLQGSKNIQYF TGTGCCAGCACCCTACAGGGTTCCAAAAACATTCAGTACTTC
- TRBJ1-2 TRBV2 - CASSAGTLGGSGYTF TGTGCCAGCAGCGCCGGGACTTTGGGCGGCTCAGGCTACACCTTC
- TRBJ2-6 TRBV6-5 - CASSYRGRSGANVLTF TGTGCCAGCAGTTACCGGGGTCGCTCTGGGGCCAACGTCCTGACTTTC
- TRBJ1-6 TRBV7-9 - CASTRKENNSPLHF TGTGCCAGCACCCGGAAGGAGAATAATTCACCCCTCCACTTT
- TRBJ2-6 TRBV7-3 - CASSHISSGANVLTF TGTGCCAGCAGCCATATTAGCTCTGGGGCCAACGTCCTGACTTTC
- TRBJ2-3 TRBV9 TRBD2 CASSVGASGITDTQYF TGTGCCAGCAGCGTAGGGGCTAGCGGGATCACAGATACGCAGTATTTT
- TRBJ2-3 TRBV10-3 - CAILRRGWGTDTQYF TGTGCCATCCTAAGGCGGGGATGGGGCACAGATACGCAGTATTTT
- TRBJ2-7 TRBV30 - CAWSVPRPFTYEQYF TGTGCCTGGAGTGTACCTAGACCCTTTACCTACGAGCAGTACTTC
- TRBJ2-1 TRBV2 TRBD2 CASSAGSGGYNEQFF TGTGCCAGCTCCGCCGGGAGCGGGGGCTACAATGAGCAGTTCTTC
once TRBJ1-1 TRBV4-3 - CASSQATGYEGTEAFF TGCGCCAGCAGCCAAGCTACGGGCTATGAGGGAACTGAAGCTTTCTTT
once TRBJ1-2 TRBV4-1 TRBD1 CASSSAGQSYGYTF TGCGCCAGCAGCTCCGCGGGACAGTCCTATGGCTACACCTTC
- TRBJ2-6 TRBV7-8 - CASSPRTGSGANVLTF TGTGCCAGCAGCCCTCGGACTGGGTCTGGGGCCAACGTCCTGACTTTC
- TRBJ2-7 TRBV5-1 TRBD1 CASSLGQGAREQYF TGCGCCAGCAGCTTAGGACAGGGGGCGCGCGAGCAGTACTTC
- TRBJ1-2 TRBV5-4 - CASSFQLGGAYGYTF TGTGCCAGCAGCTTTCAACTGGGGGGGGCCTATGGCTACACCTTC